What follows are 12 T cell receptor beta chains derived from one specimen sequenced in a study of T cell responses to AZD1222 COVID-19 vaccine. The repertoire was sequenced with immunoSEQ multiplex PCR; TCRdb's copy has only in-frame clones and lacks some. This sample carries 130,000 or so clones, 86% of them seen once, and the ten largest clones take 2.5% to 3.5%. The sample here was peripheral blood, taken 28 days after the second AZD1222 dose. The receptors derive from an adult who received the AZD1222 COVID-19 vaccine.

The chain uses TRBV6-1 and TRBJ2-3; D is unclear. The germline CDR1 and CDR2 sequences are MNHNS and SASEGT. Deletions cut 0 bases from V and 7 bases from J, with 2 bases between. The CDR3 spans 11 residues. The CDR3 coding sequence is TGTGCCAGCAGTGAAGCTAATACGCAGTATTTT. Encoded protein: CASSEANTQYF.

The chain combines TRBV27 with TRBJ2-5; 7 bases map to TRBD1. CDR3 length: 12 residues. Germline values: CDR1 MNHEY, CDR2 SMNVEV (reference sequence). The V and J ends lost 10 bases and 7 bases, in that order; junction bases with no gene match: 9. CDR3 region: CATWDSPGTQYF. The CDR3 DNA is TGTGCCACCTGGGACAGCCCAGGGACCCAGTACTTC.

The CDR3 spells CASSPSTQETQYF. In nucleotides, the CDR3 is TGTGCCAGCAGTCCATCCACCCAAGAGACCCAGTACTTC. V gene TRBV12-3 or TRBV12-4 combines with J gene TRBJ2-5; no clear D. This CDR3 has 13 residues. Trimming took 5 bases from V and 1 from J, leaving 8 bases between them.

The chain recombines TRBV19 with TRBJ1-4; no definite D call. V gave up 1 base and J gave up 5 bases, with 11 bases separating them. The CDR3 sequence is 15 residues long. Germline CDR1 LNHDA, CDR2 SQIVND (reference sequence). DNA for the CDR3: TGTGCCAGTAGTATAGCCAGGACGGGAAATGAAAAACTGTTTTTT. Its protein product is CASSIARTGNEKLFF.

V is TRBV6-5 and J is TRBJ1-2, with 9 bases that match TRBD1. The CDR3 extends over 14 amino acids. V lost 8 bases to trimming and J lost 7 bases; unmatched junction nucleotides: 11. Germline V gene sequence: CDR1 MNHEY, CDR2 SVGAGI. CDR3 in amino acids: CASGTGQGRVGYTF. For the CDR3, the DNA is TGTGCCAGCGGAACGGGACAGGGTAGGGTTGGCTACACCTTC.

This rearrangement joins TRBV5-1 to TRBJ1-4; D gene ambiguous. The V end was cut by 0 bases, the J end by 16 bases, with 4 bases between. CDR3 length equals 9 residues. From germline, CDR1 is SGHRS and CDR2 YFSETQ. CDR3 bases: TGCGCCAGCAGCTTGGGATGGTTTTTT. Translated: CASSLGWFF.

This chain uses TRBV29-1 with TRBJ1-2; tentative D call: TRBD1 (5 bases). The germline V gene has CDR1 SQVTM and CDR2 ANQGSEA. The CDR3 contains 13 residues. V was clipped by 2 bases and J by 2 bases, with 9 bases between them. CDR3 protein: CSVESGLNYGYTF. Written as DNA, the CDR3 is TGCAGCGTTGAATCGGGGCTGAACTATGGCTACACCTTC.

The chain combines TRBV19 with TRBJ1-1; 7 bases fit TRBD1. The CDR3 totals 12 residues. V dropped 5 bases and J dropped 9; count of bases not matched to a gene: 6. Germline-derived CDR1 and CDR2 are LNHDA and SQIVND (reference sequence). CDR3 in DNA: TGTGCCAGTAGTCTACGACAGGGAAAAGCTTTCTTT. Its protein is CASSLRQGKAFF.

This sequence joins TRBV13 and TRBJ1-2, with 8 bases lining up with TRBD1. CDR1 and CDR2 (germline): PRHDT, FYEKMQ (reference sequence). The CDR3 length is 15 residues. The V gene end was trimmed by 4 bases and the J gene end by 4 bases; junction bases not matched to a gene: 8. CDR3 DNA sequence: TGTGCCAGCAGCTCTGTGACTACAGGGGGCTATGGCTACACCTTC. Translation: CASSSVTTGGYGYTF.

The CDR3 bases are TGTGCCAGCAGCTGGCAGAGGGGTGCAAAGGGCGAGCAGTACTTC. Its protein is CASSWQRGAKGEQYF. The chain joins TRBV5-4 to TRBJ2-7; tentatively, D is TRBD1 or TRBD2 (5 bases each). With 3 bases removed from V and 6 bases from J, the gap between germline ends came to 19 bases. The CDR3 runs to 15 residues. CDR1 and CDR2 from the germline V gene are SGHNT and YYREEE (reference sequence).

The DNA for the CDR3 is TGTGCCAGCAGCCGACAGGGGGCGCGCGACGAGCAGTACTTC. This codes for CASSRQGARDEQYF. This chain links TRBV7-9 with TRBJ2-7; 10 bases are a match to TRBD1. The CDR3 is 14 residues long. From germline, CDR1 is SEHNR and CDR2 FQNEAQ (reference sequence). V gave up 5 bases and J gave up 5 bases; unmatched junction bases: 6.

V and J are TRBV2 and TRBJ1-4; D gene unclear. V lost 8 bases to trimming and J lost 6 bases, with 10 bases between them. Per germline, CDR1 SNHLY and CDR2 FYNNEI. The CDR3 extends over 12 amino acids. The CDR3 DNA is TGTGCCAGCGGCTGGTCCCATGAAAAACTGTTTTTT. Protein product: CASGWSHEKLFF.